This TCR beta chain is from a study of T cell responses to AZD1222 COVID-19 vaccine. Profiling relied on immunoSEQ multiplex PCR, and the TCRdb table lists in-frame clones only, not all of them. The table has roughly 150,000 clones, about 90% seen once. Of note for this clone: Its antigen is unknown.

Study results and limitations: Samples come after the peak T cell response, not at day 14.

From germline, CDR1 is LNHDA and CDR2 SQIVND (reference sequence). The length of the CDR3 is 13 residues. V lost 10 bases and J 9 bases, leaving 19 bases between the germline ends. Sequencing used peripheral blood, obtained 28 days after the second AZD1222 dose. The clonotype was recovered from an adult who received the AZD1222 COVID-19 vaccine. The V gene is TRBV19, the J gene TRBJ2-1, with D possibly matching TRBD2 (6 bases). The CDR3 is CATSSGTPSEQFF. The CDR3 DNA reads as TGTGCCACTTCTTCCGGGACTCCAAGTGAGCAGTTCTTC. Full variable domain (outside the CDR3, taken from reference TRBV19 and TRBJ2-1): DGGITQSPKYLFRKEGQNVTLSCEQNLNHDAMYWYRQDPGQGLRLIYYSQIVNDFQKGDIAEGYSVSREKKESFPLTVTSAQKNPTAFYLCATSSGTPSEQFFGPGTRLTVL.